This T cell receptor beta chain was recorded in a study of shared clonotypes between healthy human individuals. General observations from the study: The naive CD4 repertoires of a few donors were compared, and approximately 4.5% of clonotypes were shared.

The naive CD8 population came from CD45RO-negative cells selected for CCR7, without terminally differentiated effector memory CD45RA+ cells. Nashville, Tennessee was home to all donors, each a Caucasian adult. This CDR3 region has 14 residues. V trimming: 4 bases; J trimming: 5 bases; junction bases outside the gene matches: 5. The germline gives CDR1 SGHAT, CDR2 FQNNGV. In the case of this clone: The antigen remains unidentified.

TCRdb keeps only in-frame clones here, not all; method: immunoSEQ multiplex PCR. The data contain roughly 2,000,000 clones, just under 95% of them singletons. Specimen: naive CD8+ T cells sorted from blood. The receptor comes from a man between 18 and 35 years old in good health. V gene TRBV11-2 combines with J gene TRBJ2-5, with 9 bases that match TRBD1. CDR3: CASSSGTGRETQYF. The CDR3 DNA reads as TGTGCCAGCAGCTCTGGGACAGGGCGGGAGACCCAGTACTTC.